A selection of T cell receptor beta chains follows, all from one sample in a study of OX40 agonist ivuxolimab in advanced cancers. The repertoire was sequenced with immunoSEQ multiplex PCR; TCRdb's copy has only in-frame clones and lacks some. The sample has over 60,000 clones, around 84% seen once. This specimen was CD4+ or CD8+ T cells sorted from blood, taken in a trial of the OX40 agonist ivuxolimab. These TCRs come from an adult with an advanced solid tumor such as melanoma, head and neck, liver or kidney cancer. CDR3s include the opening cysteine and the closing phenylalanine or tryptophan. The D gene is left open where the match is weak. Clone size is given for some rows only: seen once, a few or many times, or a class if the clone is expanded.

NA | TRBJ2-7 | NA | TRBV7-9 | TGTGCCAGCAGCTTAGACTGGACAATAAACGAGCAGTACTTC | CASSLDWTINEQYF
TRBD2 | TRBJ2-7 | NA | TRBV6-6 | TGTGCCAGCAGTCGGACTAGCACCGAGCAGTACTTC | CASSRTSTEQYF
NA | TRBJ1-4 | NA | TRBV6-1 | TGTGCCAGCAGGATGACAACTACTAATGAAAAACTGTTTTTT | CASRMTTTNEKLFF
NA | TRBJ1-1 | NA | TRBV2 | TGTGCCAGCAGTGAAAACAGGGCGTATGAAGCTTTCTTT | CASSENRAYEAFF
NA | TRBJ2-5 | NA | TRBV2 | TGTGCCAGCATTCTAACAGGGTACCAAGAGACCCAGTACTTC | CASILTGYQETQYF
NA | TRBJ2-5 | NA | TRBV9 | TGTGCCAGCAGCACCGGGACGGAAGAGACCCAGTACTTC | CASSTGTEETQYF
TRBD1 | TRBJ1-1 | few | TRBV9 | TGTGCCAGCAGCCCCGAGGACAGGAAGAACACTGAAGCTTTCTTT | CASSPEDRKNTEAFF
NA | TRBJ1-2 | NA | TRBV2 | TGTGCCAGCAGTCAGAGGACGTCCCAGGTGGGCTATGGCTACACCTTC | CASSQRTSQVGYGYTF
NA | TRBJ1-3 | NA | TRBV28 | TGTGCCAGCAGTTTAATGAATTTGCGGGCGCACGGAAACACCATATATTTT | CASSLMNLRAHGNTIYF
NA | TRBJ1-4 | NA | TRBV6-6 | TGTGCCAGCAGTTACTCGTATGGGGGTACTGAAAAACTGTTTTTT | CASSYSYGGTEKLFF
NA | TRBJ1-6 | NA | TRBV7-3 | TGTGCCAGCAGCGAGGGGGGAAATTCACCCCTCCACTTT | CASSEGGNSPLHF
NA | TRBJ2-7 | NA | TRBV5-6 | TGTGCCAGCAGCGGGCCAGCCGAGCAGTACTTC | CASSGPAEQYF